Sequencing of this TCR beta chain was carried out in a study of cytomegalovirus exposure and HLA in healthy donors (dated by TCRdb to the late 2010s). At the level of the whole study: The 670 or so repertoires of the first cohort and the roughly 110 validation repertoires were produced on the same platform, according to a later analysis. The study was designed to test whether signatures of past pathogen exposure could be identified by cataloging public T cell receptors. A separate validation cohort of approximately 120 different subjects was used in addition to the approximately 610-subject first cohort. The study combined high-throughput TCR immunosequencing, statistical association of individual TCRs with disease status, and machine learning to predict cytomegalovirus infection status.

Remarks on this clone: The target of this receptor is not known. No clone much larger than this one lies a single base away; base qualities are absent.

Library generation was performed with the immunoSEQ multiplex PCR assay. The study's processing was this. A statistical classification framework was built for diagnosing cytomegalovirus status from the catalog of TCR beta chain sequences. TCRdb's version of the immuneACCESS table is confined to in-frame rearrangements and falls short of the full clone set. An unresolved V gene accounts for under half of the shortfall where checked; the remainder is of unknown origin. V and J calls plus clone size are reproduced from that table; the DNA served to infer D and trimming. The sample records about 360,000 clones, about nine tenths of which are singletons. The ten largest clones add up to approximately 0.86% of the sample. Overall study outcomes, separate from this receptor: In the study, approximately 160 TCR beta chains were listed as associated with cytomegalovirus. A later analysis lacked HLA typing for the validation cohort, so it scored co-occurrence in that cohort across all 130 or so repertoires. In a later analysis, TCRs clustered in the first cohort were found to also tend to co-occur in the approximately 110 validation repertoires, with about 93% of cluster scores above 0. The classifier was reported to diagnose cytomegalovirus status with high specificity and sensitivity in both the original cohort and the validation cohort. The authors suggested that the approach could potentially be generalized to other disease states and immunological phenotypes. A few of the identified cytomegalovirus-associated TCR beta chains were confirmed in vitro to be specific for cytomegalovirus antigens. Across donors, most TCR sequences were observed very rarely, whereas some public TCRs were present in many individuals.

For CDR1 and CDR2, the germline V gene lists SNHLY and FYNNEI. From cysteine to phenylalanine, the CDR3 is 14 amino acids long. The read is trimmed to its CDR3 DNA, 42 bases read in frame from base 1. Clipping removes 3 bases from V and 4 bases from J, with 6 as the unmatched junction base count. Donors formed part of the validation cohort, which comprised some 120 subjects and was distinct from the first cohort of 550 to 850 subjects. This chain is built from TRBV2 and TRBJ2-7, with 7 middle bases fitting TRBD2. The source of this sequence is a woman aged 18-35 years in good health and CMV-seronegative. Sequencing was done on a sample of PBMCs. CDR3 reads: CASSERGIGYEQYF. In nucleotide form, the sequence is TGTGCCAGCAGTGAGCGGGGGATCGGGTACGAGCAGTACTTC.